This TCR beta chain appears in the sequencing data of a study of spatial heterogeneity in lung cancer. This clonotype was detected a few times. Time point noted: sample taken at primary tumor resection. Using its own MiXCR run on the 5' RACE reads, TCRdb lists one record per CDR3 protein. The table lists 50,000 to 75,000 distinct CDR3 sequences, approximately 6.3% of them singletons, with roughly 14% in the top ten. This TCR derives from a female donor with early-stage non-small cell lung cancer. The sample consisted of PBMCs, taken at surgery.

CDR3 bases: TGTGCCAGCGGTTCAACGGCAACTAATGAAAAACTGTTTTTT. The encoded protein is CASGSTATNEKLFF. The chain joins TRBV28 to TRBJ1-4; the D is unclear. Germline CDR1 and CDR2: MDHEN and SYDVKM. This CDR3 is built from 14 residues. Trimming removed 8 bases from V and 0 bases from J, with 10 bases in between.